This entry concerns a single TCR beta chain. Its matching antigen is unknown. Time point reported: patch test 1, 2 weeks after DPC sensitization. Treatment specified: therapeutic diphenylcyclopropenone sensitization with weekly scalp DPC. At every patch-test visit, blood was drawn before the patch test was applied. This specimen comes from a study of human T cells and chemical hapten exposure. Study-wide context: The cohort included alopecia areata under or over 50% scalp, totalis and universalis. Study conclusions and caveats: Expanded TCR sets contained significantly more large CDR3 similarity clusters than controls.

In the authors' workflow: Counting gave a median of around 89,000 TCRs per sample, with values ranging from about 23,224 to 750,000. From the RACE reads, TCRdb called clonotypes with MiXCR, one entry per CDR3 protein. TCRdb, rather than the study authors, made the V and J calls. The sample includes nearly 350,000 distinct CDR3 sequences, around 7% seen only once; the top ten take 8% to 9%. The CDR3 has 16 amino acids. CDR1 is SGHTA, CDR2 FQGTGA, per germline. V lost 5 bases to trimming and J lost 0 bases; unmatched junction nucleotides: 6. Material: whole blood, obtained in connection with sensitization to the hapten diphenylcyclopropenone (DPC). V usage is TRBV7-3 and J usage is TRBJ1-4, with 7 positions matching TRBD1. This TCR derives from a woman under 30 with alopecia areata. Some clones in this sample may be carry-over from other donors' samples. The CDR3: CASSAEGTATNEKLFF. In DNA, the CDR3 is TGTGCCAGCAGCGCAGAAGGGACAGCAACTAATGAAAAACTGTTTTTT.